This T cell receptor beta chain appears in the sequencing data of a study of CD8 T cells in Susac syndrome. An input of roughly 0.45 to 1 ug of RNA was subjected to reverse transcription using random hexamers. Across 54 Vbeta and 13 Jbeta, immunoSEQ multiplex PCR amplified TCR beta CDR3. TCRdb processed the immunoSEQ multiplex PCR reads anew with MiXCR; each CDR3 protein has one entry. Among 120,000 to 150,000 distinct CDR3 sequences listed, less than 95% were seen once. FACS enriched CD8+ TEMRA cells, while bulk CD8+ and CD4+ were negatively isolated. Germline CDR1 MDHEN, CDR2 SYDVKM. Trimming at V came to 5 bases and at J to 4 bases, leaving 6 bases not matched to a gene. The CDR3 is made up of 14 amino acids.

The material sequenced was CD4+ T cells from PBMCs. This TCR was recovered from a human donor in good health. V is TRBV28 and J is TRBJ1-2, with 8 positions matching TRBD1. This CDR3 is CASSRQGILYGYTF. The CDR3 region has the DNA TGTGCCAGCAGTCGACAGGGGATACTCTATGGCTACACCTTC.